This T cell receptor beta chain was sequenced during a study of blood T cell repertoires in COVID-19. Study context: Donors in the United States, Italy and Spain gave samples during acute or convalescent COVID-19. Sources were T cells, B-cell-depleted T cells, or PBMCs; the material itself was cDNA or gDNA.

The CDR3 covers 17 residues. Germline V gene lookup returns CDR1 MNHNS and CDR2 SASEGT. The V and J ends lost 4 bases and 3 bases, in that order; junction bases with no gene match: 10. In the study's own analysis: Using reference gene primer amplification, nucleated cell counts were estimated. Assay used: immunoSEQ multiplex PCR; TCRdb lists only in-frame clones, some missing. That table furnishes V, J and clone size, whereas the DNA furnished D and trimming. The data contain roughly 410,000 clones, approximately 88% of them seen just once; the ten biggest clones take up around 1.2%. This clonotype was obtained from a man in his forties with acute or convalescent COVID-19. The material sequenced was peripheral blood. The chain recombines TRBV6-1 with TRBJ2-5; 11 bases line up with TRBD1. As DNA, the CDR3 is TGTGCCAGCAGTGGAGAGGACAGGGGGCGGTTTGAAGAGACCCAGTACTTC. As protein: CASSGEDRGRFEETQYF.